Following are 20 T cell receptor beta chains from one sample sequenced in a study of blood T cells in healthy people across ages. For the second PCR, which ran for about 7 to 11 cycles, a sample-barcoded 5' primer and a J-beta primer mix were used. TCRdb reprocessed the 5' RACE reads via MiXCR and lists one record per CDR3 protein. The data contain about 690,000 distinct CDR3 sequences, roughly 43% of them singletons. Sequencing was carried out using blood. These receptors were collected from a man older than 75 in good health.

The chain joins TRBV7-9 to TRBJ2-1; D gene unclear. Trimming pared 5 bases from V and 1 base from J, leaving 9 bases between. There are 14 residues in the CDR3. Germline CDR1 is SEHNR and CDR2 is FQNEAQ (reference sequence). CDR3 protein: CASSLSQSYNEQFF. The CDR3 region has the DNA TGTGCCAGCAGCCTCTCGCAGTCCTACAATGAGCAGTTCTTC.

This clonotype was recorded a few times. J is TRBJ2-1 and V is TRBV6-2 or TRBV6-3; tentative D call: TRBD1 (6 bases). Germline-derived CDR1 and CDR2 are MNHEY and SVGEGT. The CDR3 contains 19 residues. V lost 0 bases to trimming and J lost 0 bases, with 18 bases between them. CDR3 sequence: CASSYSIHTGNPSYNEQFF. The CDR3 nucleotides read TGTGCCAGCAGTTACTCGATTCACACAGGGAATCCCTCCTACAATGAGCAGTTCTTC.

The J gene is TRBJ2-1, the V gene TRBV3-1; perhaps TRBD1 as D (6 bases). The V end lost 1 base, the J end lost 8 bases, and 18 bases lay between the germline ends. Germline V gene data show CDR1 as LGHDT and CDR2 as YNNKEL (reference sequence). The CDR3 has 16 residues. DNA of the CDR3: TGTGCCAGCAGCCAAGGTCCGGGACACAAGGGCGATGAGCAGTTCTTC. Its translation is CASSQGPGHKGDEQFF.

CDR3 sequence reads: CASSYGGLMNTEAFF. CDR3 sequence (DNA): TGTGCCAGCAGTTACGGGGGATTAATGAACACTGAAGCTTTCTTT. The chain joins TRBV6-2 or TRBV6-3 to TRBJ1-1; the D gene is possibly TRBD1 (5 bases). Deletions cut 2 bases from V and 0 bases from J, with 10 bases between. This CDR3 is 15 amino acids long. Germline CDR1 and CDR2: MNHEY and SVGEGT.

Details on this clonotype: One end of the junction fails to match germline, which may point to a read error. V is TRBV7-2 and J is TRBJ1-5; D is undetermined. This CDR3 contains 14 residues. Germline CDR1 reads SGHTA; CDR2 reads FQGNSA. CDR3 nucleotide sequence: TGTGCCACCAGCTTAGTGCCGGGAAATCAGCCCCAGCATTTT. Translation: CATSLVPGNQPQHF.

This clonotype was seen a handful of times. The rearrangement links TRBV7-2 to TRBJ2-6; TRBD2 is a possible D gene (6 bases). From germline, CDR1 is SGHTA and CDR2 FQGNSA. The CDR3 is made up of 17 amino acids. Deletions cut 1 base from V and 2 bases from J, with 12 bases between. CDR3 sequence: CASSLEPPGAGANVLTF. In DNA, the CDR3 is TGTGCCAGCAGCTTAGAACCTCCGGGGGCTGGGGCCAACGTCCTGACTTTC.

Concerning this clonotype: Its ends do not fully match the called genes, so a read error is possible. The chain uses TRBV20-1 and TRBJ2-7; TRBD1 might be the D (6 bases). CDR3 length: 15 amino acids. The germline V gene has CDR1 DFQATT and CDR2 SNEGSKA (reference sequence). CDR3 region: CGASTWTDQAYEQYF. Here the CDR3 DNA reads TGCGGTGCTAGTACCTGGACAGACCAGGCCTACGAGCAGTACTTC.

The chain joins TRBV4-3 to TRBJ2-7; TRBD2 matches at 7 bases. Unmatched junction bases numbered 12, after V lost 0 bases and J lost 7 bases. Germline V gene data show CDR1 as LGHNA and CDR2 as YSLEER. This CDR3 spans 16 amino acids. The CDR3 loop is CASSQDFSGSPGEQYF. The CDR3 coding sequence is TGCGCCAGCAGCCAAGATTTTAGCGGGTCCCCGGGGGAGCAGTACTTC.

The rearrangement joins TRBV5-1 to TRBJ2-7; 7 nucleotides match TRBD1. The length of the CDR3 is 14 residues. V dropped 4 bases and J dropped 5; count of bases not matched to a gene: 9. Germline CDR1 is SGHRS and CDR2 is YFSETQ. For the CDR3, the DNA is TGCGCCAGCAGCGCAGACAGGGTCGGCAACGAGCAGTACTTC. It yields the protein CASSADRVGNEQYF.

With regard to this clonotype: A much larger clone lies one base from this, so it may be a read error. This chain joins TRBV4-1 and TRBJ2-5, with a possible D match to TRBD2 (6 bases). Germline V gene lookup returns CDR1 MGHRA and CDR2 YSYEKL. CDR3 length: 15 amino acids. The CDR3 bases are TGCACCAGCAGCCAAGCGGACGGGGGACGAGAGACCCAGTACTTC. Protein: CTSSQADGGRETQYF.

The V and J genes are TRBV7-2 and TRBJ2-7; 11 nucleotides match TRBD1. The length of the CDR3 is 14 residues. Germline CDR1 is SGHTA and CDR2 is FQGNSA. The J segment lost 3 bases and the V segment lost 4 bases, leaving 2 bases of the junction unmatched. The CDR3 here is CASSWDRGGYEQYF. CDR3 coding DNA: TGTGCCAGCAGCTGGGACAGGGGGGGCTACGAGCAGTACTTC.

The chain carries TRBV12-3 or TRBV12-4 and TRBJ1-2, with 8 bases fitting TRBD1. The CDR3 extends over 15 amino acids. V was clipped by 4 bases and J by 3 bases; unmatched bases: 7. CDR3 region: CASSCGQGADYGYTF. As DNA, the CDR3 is TGTGCCAGCAGTTGCGGGCAGGGGGCAGACTATGGCTACACCTTC.

The CDR3 nucleotides are TGCAGTGCTAGAGGTGAGGGTGTAGCGGGACGTTCCCCCGAGCAGTACTTC. Protein sequence: CSARGEGVAGRSPEQYF. V gene TRBV20-1 combines with J gene TRBJ2-7; 8 positions agree with TRBD2. Per germline, CDR1 DFQATT and CDR2 SNEGSKA (reference sequence). CDR3 length: 17 residues. V dropped 1 base and J dropped 6; count of bases not matched to a gene: 17.

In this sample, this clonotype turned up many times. The CDR3 DNA follows: TGCAGTGCTGCCTTTTCGGGAGGTCGGACAGATACGCAGTATTTT. It yields the protein CSAAFSGGRTDTQYF. The rearrangement links TRBV20-1 to TRBJ2-3; 7 nucleotides align to TRBD2. Unmatched junction bases numbered 11, after V lost 5 bases and J lost 3 bases. Germline V gives CDR1 DFQATT, CDR2 SNEGSKA (reference sequence). The CDR3 loop spans 15 amino acids.

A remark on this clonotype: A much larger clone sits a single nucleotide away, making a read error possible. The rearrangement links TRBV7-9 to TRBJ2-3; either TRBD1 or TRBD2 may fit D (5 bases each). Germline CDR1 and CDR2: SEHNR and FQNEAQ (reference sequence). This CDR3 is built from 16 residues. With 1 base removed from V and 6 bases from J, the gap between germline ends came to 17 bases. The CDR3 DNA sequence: TGTGCCAGCAGCTTAGGGGGGACCTCTCCTCCGGATACGCAGTATTTT. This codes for CASSLGGTSPPDTQYF.

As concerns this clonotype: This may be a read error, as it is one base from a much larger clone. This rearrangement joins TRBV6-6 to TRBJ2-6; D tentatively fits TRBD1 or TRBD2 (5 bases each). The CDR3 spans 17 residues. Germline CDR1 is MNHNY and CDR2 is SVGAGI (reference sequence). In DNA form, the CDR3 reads TGTGCCGGCAGTCGGGACCAGATCACTTCTGGGGCCAACGTCCTGACTTTC. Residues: CAGSRDQITSGANVLTF.

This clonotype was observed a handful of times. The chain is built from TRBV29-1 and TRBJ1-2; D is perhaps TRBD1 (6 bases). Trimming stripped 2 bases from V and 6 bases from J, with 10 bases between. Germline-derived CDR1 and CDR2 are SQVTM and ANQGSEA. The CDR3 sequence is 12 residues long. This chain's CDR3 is CSVESSGDGYTF. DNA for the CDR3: TGCAGCGTTGAATCGTCAGGGGATGGCTACACCTTC.

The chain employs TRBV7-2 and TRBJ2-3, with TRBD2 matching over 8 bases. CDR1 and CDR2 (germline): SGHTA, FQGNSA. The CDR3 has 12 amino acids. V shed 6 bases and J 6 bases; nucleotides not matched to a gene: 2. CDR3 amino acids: CASRLAEDTQYF. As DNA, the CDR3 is TGTGCCAGCAGACTAGCGGAGGATACGCAGTATTTT.

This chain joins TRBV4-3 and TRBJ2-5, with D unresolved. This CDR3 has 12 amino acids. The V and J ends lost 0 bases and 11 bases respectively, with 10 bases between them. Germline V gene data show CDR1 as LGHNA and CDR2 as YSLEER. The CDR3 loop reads CASSQDGTLQYF. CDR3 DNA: TGCGCCAGCAGCCAAGACGGTACCCTGCAGTACTTC.

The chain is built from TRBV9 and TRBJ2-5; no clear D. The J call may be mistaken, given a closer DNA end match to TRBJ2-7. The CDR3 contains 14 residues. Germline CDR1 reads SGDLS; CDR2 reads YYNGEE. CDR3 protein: CASSVVDVTYEQYF. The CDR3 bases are TGTGCCAGCAGCGTAGTCGATGTTACCTACGAGCAGTACTTC.